This T cell receptor beta chain comes out of a study of breast tumors, draining lymph nodes, adjacent tissues (dated by TCRdb to 2015 to 2016). Concerning the study at large: Breast cancer patients provided tumor, adjacent nontumor tissue and axillary lymph nodes, and the study compared the TCR beta repertoires across these three sources. In human breast cancer, the study set out to evaluate how tumor, surrounding tissue and draining lymph node repertoires relate to one another and whether T cells may move between these sites.

Overall study results and their limits: A scenario in which most tumor T cells derive from the lymph node and then expand within tumor tissue was judged to be consistent with the data. Tumor and nontumor tissue repertoires were significantly more similar in luminal-like than in basal-like breast cancer. T-cell repertoire diversity in tumors was found to be lower than in lymph nodes but higher than in nontumor tissue, and preferential V and J gene usage was observed. The conclusion that tumor T cells originate in lymph nodes was presented as consistent with a hypothesis rather than as directly demonstrated.

Sequencing instrument: Illumina HiSeq 2000. Multiplex PCR amplification was used to build the TCR beta chain libraries. High-throughput sequencing was used to analyze the amplified TCR beta chain products. TCRdb took the public reads, trimmed them with fastp at Q25, ran MiXCR for clone calling and kept in-frame beta chains. Every CDR3 protein is listed once, alongside the most common genes and DNA of its rows. The sample table records over 150,000 distinct CDR3 sequences; around a third of these occur just once. The ten largest clones add up to around 4.1% of the sample. Lymph node samples came from the axillary draining lymph nodes of breast cancer patients. Comments on this clonotype: It lacks a known antigen. The record has no base qualities; no much larger clone is one base away.

The sample consisted of axillary lymph node tissue. The receptor's source is a female donor with breast cancer. Some clones in this sample may be carry-over from other donors' samples.

The DNA reads TGCAGTGCTAGAATTATCAGGGGAATGAACACTGAAGCTTTCTTT. The encoded protein is CSARIIRGMNTEAFF. The V and J genes are TRBV20-1 and TRBJ1-1; TRBD1 is perhaps the D gene, given 6 matching bases. The CDR3 starts with the cysteine, ends with the phenylalanine, and has 15 residues. Only the CDR3 DNA stays, 45 bases, in frame from base 1. CDR1 and CDR2, looked up from the germline V gene (reference sequence), are DFQATT and SNEGSKA. Relative to germline, V is 2 bases shorter and J is 0 bases shorter, with 13 bases between their ends.